This T cell receptor (beta chain) came from a study of cytomegalovirus exposure and HLA in healthy donors. Trimming removed 0 bases from V and 6 bases from J, with 11 bases in between. Germline loops: CDR1 SGHRS, CDR2 YFSETQ. The CDR3 is 14 residues long. Notes on the study in general: Association of fewer than 20,000 TCR beta sequences with HLA alleles was found at 0.05 false discovery rate in a later analysis.

To note about this clone: Its specificity is not known.

The PCR made use of 60 Vbeta and 13 Jbeta primers. Assay: immunoSEQ multiplex PCR; the TCRdb copy retains only in-frame clones and omits some. The sample records over 100,000 clones, roughly 69% being singletons. The sequencing input was PBMCs. This chain uses TRBV5-1 with TRBJ2-3; D is unresolved. This receptor was obtained from a human donor in good health. CDR3 bases: TGCGCCAGCAGCTTGGAGCCTGGTTCCGATACGCAGTATTTT. Amino acids: CASSLEPGSDTQYF.